The 6 T cell receptor beta chains given below trace back to one sample, sequenced in a study of blood T cell repertoires in COVID-19. The protocol was immunoSEQ multiplex PCR, while the TCRdb copy is restricted to in-frame clones and leaves out a portion. The sample lists under 250,000 clones, about 83% occurring once. The sequencing sample was made of peripheral blood. The source of these receptors is a woman aged 45 to 65 with active or convalescent COVID-19.

This chain connects TRBV21-1 to TRBJ1-1. TRBV21-1 represents a pseudogene. CDR3 size: 11 residues. CDR3 loop: CASNPPGGAFF. DNA for the CDR3: TGTGCCAGCAACCCCCCCGGCGGGGCTTTCTTT.

The CDR3 protein is CASYSGQMNTEAFF. As DNA, the CDR3 is TGCGCCAGCTACTCGGGACAAATGAACACTGAAGCTTTCTTT. The chain uses TRBV5-1 and TRBJ1-1; D is possibly TRBD1 (6 bases). The V gene's germline CDR1 is SGHRS and CDR2 YFSETQ. The CDR3 runs to 14 residues. V was clipped by 7 bases and J by 0 bases, with 13 bases between them.

The gene calls are TRBV6-4 and TRBJ2-3, with 9 bases identical to TRBD2. The V gene's germline CDR1 is MRHNA and CDR2 SNTAGT. The V gene end was trimmed by 3 bases and the J gene end by 4 bases; junction bases not matched to a gene: 5. The CDR3 loop spans 15 amino acids. CDR3 DNA sequence: TGTGCCAGCAGTGAAGGCGGGGGGGCCGCAGATACGCAGTATTTT. Amino acids: CASSEGGGAADTQYF.

The J gene is TRBJ2-7, the V gene TRBV24-1, with 8 bases lining up with TRBD1. With 6 bases clipped from V and 4 bases from J, the junction kept 4 bases outside the gene matches. Germline CDR1 KGHDR, CDR2 SFDVKD. The CDR3 extends over 13 amino acids. In nucleotides, the CDR3 is TGTGCCACCAGTCAGGGGGCAAGATACGAGCAGTACTTC. It translates to CATSQGARYEQYF.

The chain joins TRBV7-9 to TRBJ2-3, with 11 bases fitting TRBD2. J gave up 4 bases and V 1 base, and 4 bases lay outside the gene matches. The CDR3 is 16 amino acids. Germline V CDR1 and CDR2: SEHNR, FQNEAQ (reference sequence). This CDR3 is CASSLGSGGAADTQYF. DNA for the CDR3: TGTGCCAGCAGCTTAGGTAGCGGGGGGGCGGCAGATACGCAGTATTTT. The complete variable domain, with remaining parts taken from reference TRBV7-9 and TRBJ2-3, reads DTGVSQNPRHKITKRGQNVTFRCDPISEHNRLYWYRQTLGQGPEFLTYFQNEAQLEKSRLLSDRFSAERPKGSFSTLEIQRTEQGDSAMYLCASSLGSGGAADTQYFGPGTRLTVL.

The chain links TRBV19 to TRBJ1-1; 7 bases line up with TRBD1. V shed 2 bases and J 5 bases; nucleotides not matched to a gene: 2. The CDR3 extends over 13 amino acids. Germline lookup yields CDR1 LNHDA and CDR2 SQIVND (reference sequence). Written as DNA, the CDR3 is TGTGCCAGTAGTATACACAGGGGTACTGAAGCTTTCTTT. Its translation is CASSIHRGTEAFF.